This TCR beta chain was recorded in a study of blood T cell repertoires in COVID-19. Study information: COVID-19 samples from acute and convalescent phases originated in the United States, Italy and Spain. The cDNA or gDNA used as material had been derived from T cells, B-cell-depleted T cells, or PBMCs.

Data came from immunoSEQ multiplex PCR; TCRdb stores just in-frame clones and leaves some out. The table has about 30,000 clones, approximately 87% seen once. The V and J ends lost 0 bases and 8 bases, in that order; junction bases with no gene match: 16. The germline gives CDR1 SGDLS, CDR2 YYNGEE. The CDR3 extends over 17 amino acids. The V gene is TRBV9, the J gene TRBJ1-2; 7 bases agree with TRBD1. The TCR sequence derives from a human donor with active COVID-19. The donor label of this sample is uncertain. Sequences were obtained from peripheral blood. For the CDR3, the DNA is TGTGCCAGCAGCGTAGCCCCCGGGTGGGACAGTCTGGGAGGCTACACCTTC. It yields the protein CASSVAPGWDSLGGYTF.